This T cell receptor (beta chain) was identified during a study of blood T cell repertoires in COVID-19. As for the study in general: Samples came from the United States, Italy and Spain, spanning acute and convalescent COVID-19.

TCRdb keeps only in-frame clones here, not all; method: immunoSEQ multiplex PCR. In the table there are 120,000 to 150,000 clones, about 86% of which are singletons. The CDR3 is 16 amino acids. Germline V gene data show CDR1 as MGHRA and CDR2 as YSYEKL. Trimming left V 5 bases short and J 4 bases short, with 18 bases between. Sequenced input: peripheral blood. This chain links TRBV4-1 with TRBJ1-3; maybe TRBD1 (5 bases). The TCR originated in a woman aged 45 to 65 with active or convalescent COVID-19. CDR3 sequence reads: CASSWDGAIQGNTIYF. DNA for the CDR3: TGCGCCAGCAGCTGGGATGGGGCAATACAGGGAAACACCATATATTTT.